The 15 T cell receptor beta chains given below trace back to one sample, sequenced in a study of regulatory T cells in long-lasting Graves disease. To make TCR beta libraries, researchers used iRepertoire HTBI primers and Arm-PCR of CDR3 regions. Using its own MiXCR run on the multiplex PCR reads, TCRdb lists one record per CDR3 protein. The sample comprises more than 450,000 distinct CDR3 sequences, more than 10% of which are singletons, and about 8.9% rests with the top ten. The time point is: newly diagnosed GD, antithyroid drugs for less than 3 months. The authors made the TCR library using RNA they extracted from PBMCs. These sequences were also reported in another study, on T cells in Graves' hyperthyroidism and ophthalmopathy.

The material was peripheral blood mononuclear cells (PBMCs), obtained at new diagnosis, from a patient treated with antithyroid drugs. The receptors stem from a woman aged 30 to 39 with Graves disease.

The table lists this clonotype with a few counts. Being one base from a much bigger clone, this may be a read error. This sequence joins TRBV24-1 and TRBJ2-7, with TRBD1 as a possible D gene (8 bases). The germline V gene encodes CDR1 KGHDR and CDR2 SFDVKD. The CDR3 extends over 16 amino acids. The CDR3 bases are TGTGCCGCCAGTGATGATACAGGGGGGGGTCACTACGAGCAGTACTTC. It codes for CAASDDTGGGHYEQYF.

This clonotype showed up many times. V usage is TRBV7-2 and J usage is TRBJ2-7; D perhaps matches TRBD2 (6 bases). The V end was cut by 2 bases, the J end by 3 bases, with 11 bases between. The germline gives CDR1 SGHTA, CDR2 FQGNSA. This CDR3 is built from 14 residues. The DNA of the CDR3 is TGTGCCAGCAGCTTAAGGCGGGACCACTACGAGCAGTACTTC. Translated: CASSLRRDHYEQYF.

The table lists this clonotype with many counts. J is TRBJ2-1 and V is TRBV28, with 8 bases aligning to TRBD1. The CDR3 is 12 residues long. J was trimmed by 4 bases and V by 11 bases; bases with no gene match: 4. Germline CDR1 MDHEN, CDR2 SYDVKM. As DNA, the CDR3 is TGTGCCGCCCGACAGGGGTACAATGAGCAGTTCTTC. Its translation: CAARQGYNEQFF.

A word on this clonotype: This may stem from a read error, because a much larger clone lies one nucleotide away. J is TRBJ2-7 and V is TRBV6-2 or TRBV6-3; D gene unclear. CDR1 and CDR2 (germline): MNHEY, SVGEGT. The CDR3 has 13 amino acids. CDR3 protein: CVSSQQLKYEQYF. As DNA, the CDR3 is TGTGTCAGCAGCCAGCAGCTCAAGTACGAGCAGTACTTC.

The table lists this clonotype with many counts. V gene TRBV6-2 or TRBV6-3 combines with J gene TRBJ2-7, with 8 nucleotides matching TRBD2. Germline CDR1 and CDR2: MNHEY and SVGEGT. V lost 6 bases and J lost 1; bases outside the gene matches: 14. The CDR3 extends over 17 amino acids. This chain's CDR3 is CASSRNPGLVVSYEQYF. Here the CDR3 DNA reads TGTGCCAGCAGCCGCAACCCGGGACTAGTCGTATCCTACGAGCAGTACTTC.

The rearrangement uses TRBV24-1 and TRBJ2-5; D gene ambiguous. Germline CDR1 KGHDR, CDR2 SFDVKD. V lost 1 base and J lost 4, with 9 bases in between. The CDR3 extends over 14 amino acids. The CDR3 loop reads CATSDLSSRETQYF. The CDR3 bases are TGTGCCACCAGTGATTTATCAAGTCGAGAGACCCAGTACTTC.

In this sample, this clonotype turned up many times. CDR3 DNA sequence: TGTGCCAGCAGAGCCAGAAGGGGCACCGGGGAGCTGTTTTTT. Translation: CASRARRGTGELFF. The chain employs TRBV12-3 or TRBV12-4 and TRBJ2-2; perhaps TRBD1 as D (5 bases). The CDR3 sequence is 14 residues long. The germline V and J ends were trimmed by 6 bases and 4 bases, with 12 bases remaining between them.

The table lists this clonotype with many counts. The rearrangement uses TRBV28 and TRBJ2-7; D might be TRBD1 (6 bases). Trimming shortened V by 7 bases and J by 2 bases, and 9 bases separated the two germline ends. The CDR3 runs 12 residues. Germline V gene lookup returns CDR1 MDHEN and CDR2 SYDVKM. CDR3 loop: CASKDSTYEQYF. DNA of the CDR3: TGTGCCAGCAAGGACAGCACCTACGAGCAGTACTTC.

The rearrangement links TRBV18 to TRBJ2-5, with unresolved D. The length of the CDR3 is 17 residues. Germline assignment: CDR1 KGHSH and CDR2 LQKENI. V lost 3 bases, J lost 4 bases, and 21 bases lay in between. Written as DNA, the CDR3 is TGTGCCAGCTCACCGTTTACTCGGACCCCTGATTCAGAGACCCAGTACTTC. Protein: CASSPFTRTPDSETQYF.

This clonotype was recorded many times. The V and J genes are TRBV3-1 and TRBJ1-2; the D is unclear. Trimming left V 1 base short and J 4 bases short, with 13 bases between. The germline gives CDR1 LGHDT, CDR2 YNNKEL (reference sequence). This CDR3 region has 15 residues. The CDR3: CASSQGPGSGYGYTF. CDR3 nucleotides: TGTGCCAGCAGCCAAGGGCCTGGAAGTGGCTATGGCTACACCTTC. Full variable domain (remainder filled in from reference TRBV3-1 and TRBJ1-2): DTAVSQTPKYLVTQMGNDKSIKCEQNLGHDTMYWYKQDSKKFLKIMFSYNNKELIINETVPNRFSPKSPDKAHLNLHINSLELGDSAVYFCASSQGPGSGYGYTFGSGTRLTVV.

This clonotype has at least ten counts. The chain employs TRBV9 and TRBJ2-7; the D gene could be TRBD1 or TRBD2 (6 bases each). The germline V gene has CDR1 SGDLS and CDR2 YYNGEE. V lost 0 bases and J 7 bases, leaving 14 bases between the germline ends. This CDR3 has 14 residues. CDR3 DNA sequence: TGTGCCAGCAGCGTAGACGGGGGCGGCGGGGAGCAGTACTTC. It is translated as CASSVDGGGGEQYF.

The rearrangement links TRBV25-1 to TRBJ2-2; 10 nucleotides align to TRBD2. Unmatched junction bases numbered 5, after V lost 3 bases and J lost 1 base. There are 17 residues in the CDR3. Germline V gene data show CDR1 as MGHDK and CDR2 as SYGVNS. As DNA, the CDR3 is TGTGCCAGCAGTGATTCTAGGACTAGCGGGAACACCGGGGAGCTGTTTTTT. Its translation: CASSDSRTSGNTGELFF.

This clonotype came up many times. The V gene is TRBV12-3 or TRBV12-4, the J gene TRBJ1-2; D is possibly TRBD1 (6 bases). There are 14 residues in the CDR3. The V end lost 6 bases, the J end lost 4 bases, and 15 bases lay between the germline ends. In DNA form, the CDR3 reads TGTGCCAGCAGCCGGGGACACCCATTCTATGGCTACACCTTC. Translating it yields CASSRGHPFYGYTF.

This clonotype showed up just a few times. Being one base from a much bigger clone, this may be a read error. J is TRBJ2-7 and V is TRBV6-2 or TRBV6-3; D may match TRBD1 or TRBD2 (5 bases each). This CDR3 region has 16 residues. Trimming cost V 6 bases and J 3 bases, with 21 bases left between them. CDR1 and CDR2 from the germline V gene are MNHEY and SVGEGT. The CDR3 DNA is TGTGCCAGCAGGAAGACGGGACGGCACTACTTCTACGAGCAGTACTTC. Amino acids: CASRKTGRHYFYEQYF.

This clonotype was recorded at least ten times. The CDR3 protein is CAWSVALGDSPLHF. The CDR3 DNA sequence: TGTGCCTGGAGTGTCGCTCTGGGAGATTCACCCCTCCACTTT. The chain is built from TRBV30 and TRBJ1-6; the D is unclear. V was shortened by 0 bases and J by 8 bases, with 11 bases between the two germline ends. CDR3 length equals 14 residues. Germline V gene sequence: CDR1 GTSNPN, CDR2 SVGIG (reference sequence).